This paragraph covers one TCR beta chain sequence. Time point indicated: baseline pretreatment blood. Treatment described: 15 Gy SBRT to primary tumor, nephrectomy 4 weeks later. This sample is drawn from a study of radiation and T cells in renal cell carcinoma. Some clones are missing from TCRdb's copy, which holds only in-frame ones; the method was immunoSEQ multiplex PCR. The sample comprises about 130,000 clones, approximately 90% of which are singletons, and more than 10% rests with the top ten. V lost 7 bases and J lost 0, with 11 bases in between. Germline loops: CDR1 MNHEY, CDR2 SVGAGI. CDR3 length: 14 amino acids.

The TCR was taken from a woman between 45 and 65 years old with renal cell carcinoma. The sample here was blood, taken from a patient whose treatment included radiotherapy and nephrectomy. The chain is built from TRBV6-5 and TRBJ2-3; D is undetermined. CDR3 coding DNA: TGTGCCAGCACTATTGATCAAAGCACAGATACGCAGTATTTT. Residues: CASTIDQSTDTQYF.